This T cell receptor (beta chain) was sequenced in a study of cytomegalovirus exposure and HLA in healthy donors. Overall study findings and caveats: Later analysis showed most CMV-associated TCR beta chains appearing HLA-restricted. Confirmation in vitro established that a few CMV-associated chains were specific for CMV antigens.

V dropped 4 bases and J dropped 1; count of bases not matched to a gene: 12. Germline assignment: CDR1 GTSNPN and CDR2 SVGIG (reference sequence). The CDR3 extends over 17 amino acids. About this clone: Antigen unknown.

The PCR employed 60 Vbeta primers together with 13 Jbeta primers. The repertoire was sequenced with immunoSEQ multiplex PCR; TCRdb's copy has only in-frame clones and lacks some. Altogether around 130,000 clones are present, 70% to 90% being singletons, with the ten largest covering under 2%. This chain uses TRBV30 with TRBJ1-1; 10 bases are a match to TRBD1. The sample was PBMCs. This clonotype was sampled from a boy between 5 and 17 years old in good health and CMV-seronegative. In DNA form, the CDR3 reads TGTGCCTGGACCCAAATCGACAGGGGGCGATGGAACACTGAAGCTTTCTTT. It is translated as CAWTQIDRGRWNTEAFF.